This TCR beta chain was observed in a study of cytomegalovirus exposure and HLA in healthy donors. V trimming: 4 bases; J trimming: 4 bases; junction bases outside the gene matches: 11. The CDR3 extends over 16 amino acids. Germline CDR1 reads SGHRS; CDR2 reads YFSETQ. Nominally healthy donors were sampled, though unrecorded immune exposures were likely. It was with 60 Vbeta and 13 Jbeta primers that the PCR ran. The assay was immunoSEQ multiplex PCR, and TCRdb's table has in-frame clones only and misses some. The data show 150,000 to 200,000 clones, about 88% seen once. The specimen sequenced was PBMCs. This clonotype was sampled from a woman younger than 35 in good health and CMV-seronegative. The chain has TRBV5-1 and TRBJ2-1, with 7 nucleotides matching TRBD2. The DNA for the CDR3 is TGCGCCAGCAGCCCCGGGTGGGGGGGGGATTACAATGAGCAGTTCTTC. This encodes CASSPGWGGDYNEQFF.